This T cell receptor beta chain comes out of a study of blood T cell repertoires in COVID-19 (dated by TCRdb to 2020 to 2021). For context, the study as a whole: The collaborator samples originated in the United States, Italy and Spain and spanned the acute and convalescent phases of COVID-19. The material from the prospective study consisted of cDNA or gDNA derived from T cells, B-cell-depleted T cells, or PBMCs. Subjects who had been exposed to COVID-19, were actively infected with it, or had recovered from it provided the deeply sampled blood TCRbeta repertoires that made up the dataset. The repertoires were made available in a free public database intended to serve as a resource for research on the immune response to SARS-CoV-2. The samples were drawn from two sources: the first 160 participants of the ongoing ImmuneRACE study, and 1,000 to 1,500 subjects contributed by 6 global collaborators. Sample metadata almost always included a de-identified subject ID, COVID-19 status, age in years and sex. HLA class I and class II types, where available, came from metadata supplied by the sample provider rather than from assay-based typing.

A word on this clone: This clone's antigen is unknown. Nothing much larger sits one base from this clone, and base qualities are not available.

TCRbeta CDR3 regions were amplified from genomic DNA by means of the immunoSEQ Assay, a bias-controlled multiplex PCR. The authors' analysis ran thus. The number of nucleated cells in each sample was estimated from the amplification of reference gene primers within the assay. Sequence reads were collapsed and filtered to measure the absolute abundance of every unique TCRbeta CDR3 rearrangement. For each sample, productive Simpson clonality was calculated as the square root of Simpson's diversity index over productive rearrangements. As stored in TCRdb, this immuneACCESS dataset retains in-frame rearrangements with V and J assigned. A fraction of the clones does not appear; measured against another copy, unresolved V genes explain less than half of the discrepancy, and the remainder lacks a known reason. V and J calls and clone size are those listed in that table; D and trimming were worked out from the DNA. The sample table contains roughly 100,000 clones; only one count was recorded for 70% to 90% of them. Around 2% of the sample goes to the ten largest clones.

On the study overall, not on this receptor specifically: How much clinical and demographic metadata was included differed by source and by participant, and the metadata was provided uncurated.

Each collaborating institution followed its own protocols to collect whole blood in K2EDTA tubes. For TCRbeta analysis, collaborator samples were shipped as frozen whole blood, as isolated PBMCs, or as DNA extracted from either sample type. The material sequenced was peripheral blood. The TCR originated in a man in his forties or fifties with active COVID-19.

The CDR3 sequence is CASSLASSGSNYGYTF. The nucleotides read TGTGCCAGCAGCTTGGCCTCGAGCGGGTCTAACTATGGCTACACCTTC. The rearrangement combines TRBV5-4 with TRBJ1-2, with the D gene not clear enough to name. The CDR3 starts with the cysteine, ends with the phenylalanine, and has 16 residues. The CDR3 DNA has 48 bases and is translated from base 1. CDR1 and CDR2 were assigned from the germline V gene (reference sequence) as SGHNT and YYREEE. Relative to germline, V is 0 bases shorter and J is 0 bases shorter, with 12 bases between their ends.